The 20 T cell receptor beta chains in this list originate from one sample, sequenced in a study of blood T cell repertoires in COVID-19. Using immunoSEQ multiplex PCR, the repertoire was profiled, and TCRdb retains in-frame clones only, with some absent. The sample lists some 150,000 clones, 84% seen once, with 7.5% to 8% in the top ten. Sample: peripheral blood. The receptors here all came from a man aged 35 to 55 who had recovered from COVID-19.

This clone showed up just once. The V call is TRBV2, the J call TRBJ2-1; 7 positions agree with TRBD1. Trimming removed 5 bases from V and 4 bases from J; junction bases left unmatched: 8. This CDR3 region has 15 residues. Germline lookup yields CDR1 SNHLY and CDR2 FYNNEI. The chain's CDR3 is CASSSMGQQYNEQFF. The CDR3 region has the DNA TGTGCCAGCAGTTCTATGGGACAGCAATACAATGAGCAGTTCTTC.

The chain is built from TRBV4-3 and TRBJ2-3; TRBD2 matches at 9 bases. Germline V gene data show CDR1 as LGHNA and CDR2 as YSLEER. With 0 bases clipped from V and 15 bases from J, the junction kept 10 bases outside the gene matches. There are 14 residues in the CDR3. The CDR3 region has the DNA TGCGCCAGCAGCCAAGATGGGCGGGGGGGCGCGCTATATTTT. Translation: CASSQDGRGGALYF.

The rearrangement joins TRBV28 to TRBJ2-2; 9 nucleotides match TRBD1. Per germline, CDR1 MDHEN and CDR2 SYDVKM. This CDR3 is 15 amino acids long. V was clipped by 7 bases and J by 6 bases; unmatched bases: 9. The CDR3 nucleotides read TGTGCCAGCATGACAGGGGGGCTCGCGGCCGGGGAGCTGTTTTTT. Translated: CASMTGGLAAGELFF.

Comment on this clone: Other DNA sequences of this sample code for an identical CDR3. CDR3 in DNA: TGTGCCAGCAGGGACTCTATTAATGAAAAACTGTTTTTT. This translates into CASRDSINEKLFF. The genes are TRBV6-5 and TRBJ1-4; D call uncertain. The CDR3 length is 13 residues. Germline CDR1 MNHEY, CDR2 SVGAGI. V lost 6 bases and J lost 4, with 9 bases in between.

This clone was found once. The CDR3 protein is CSVHSYDRGGYGYTF. The CDR3, as DNA: TGCAGCGTGCACTCCTACGACAGGGGCGGCTATGGCTACACCTTC. The J gene is TRBJ1-2, the V gene TRBV29-1; 8 nucleotides align to TRBD1. Germline V gene lookup returns CDR1 SQVTM and CDR2 ANQGSEA. The V gene end was trimmed by 6 bases and the J gene end by 4 bases; junction bases not matched to a gene: 13. The CDR3 has 15 residues.

The chain carries TRBV29-1 and TRBJ1-4; 10 nucleotides agree with TRBD1. Germline V CDR1 and CDR2: SQVTM, ANQGSEA. Trimming at V came to 5 bases and at J to 6 bases, leaving 6 bases not matched to a gene. This CDR3 is 14 amino acids long. CDR3 nucleotide sequence: TGCAGCGTTCATGGGACAGGGGACGATGAAAAACTGTTTTTT. Translating gives CSVHGTGDDEKLFF.

This clone appeared once. This chain uses TRBV10-3 with TRBJ1-3; 7 bases match TRBD1. After removal of 3 bases from V and 3 bases from J, the junction contained 11 bases not matched to a gene. The CDR3 runs to 17 residues. Germline loops: CDR1 ENHRY, CDR2 SYGVKD. The CDR3 protein is CAISETVGRGVGNTIYF. The CDR3 region has the DNA TGTGCCATCAGTGAAACGGTGGGCAGGGGGGTTGGAAACACCATATATTTT.

V and J are TRBV6-2 or TRBV6-3 and TRBJ2-1, with a weak D call TRBD1 (6 bases). The V gene's germline CDR1 is MNHEY and CDR2 SVGEGT. The ends were cut back, 5 bases at V and 4 bases at J, with 18 bases in the middle. The CDR3 is made up of 16 amino acids. In DNA, the CDR3 is TGTGCCAGCAGTCAAAGAGGACAGCACAATTACAATGAGCAGTTCTTC. Translating it yields CASSQRGQHNYNEQFF.

The table lists this clone with a count of one. The chain uses TRBV7-2 and TRBJ2-5; 7 bases line up with TRBD2. The V and J ends lost 2 bases and 1 base, in that order; junction bases with no gene match: 4. This CDR3 has 15 residues. The V gene's germline CDR1 is SGHTA and CDR2 FQGNSA. The CDR3 sequence: CASSLSSGVQETQYF. The CDR3 region has the DNA TGTGCCAGCAGCTTATCCAGCGGGGTCCAAGAGACCCAGTACTTC. The whole variable domain, filled in from reference TRBV7-2 and TRBJ2-5, reads GAGVSQSPSNKVTEKGKDVELRCDPISGHTALYWYRQSLGQGLEFLIYFQGNSAPDKSGLPSDRFSAERTGGSVSTLTIQRTQQEDSAVYLCASSLSSGVQETQYFGPGTRLLVL.

This clone was observed a few times. The junction and the germline gene differ at one end; a read error may be behind it. This rearrangement joins TRBV5-4 to TRBJ2-3; 12 positions match TRBD2. This CDR3 comprises 12 residues. Germline values: CDR1 SGHNT, CDR2 YYREEE (reference sequence). This chain's CDR3 is CASSDLAGGPHF. DNA for the CDR3: TGTGCCAGCAGCGATCTAGCGGGGGGGCCTCATTTT.

V is TRBV24-1 and J is TRBJ2-7; D remains ambiguous. This CDR3 has 11 amino acids. Trimming stripped 4 bases from V and 5 bases from J, with 5 bases between. Germline V gene lookup returns CDR1 KGHDR and CDR2 SFDVKD. CDR3 in amino acids: CATSDSDEQYF. The CDR3 bases are TGTGCCACCAGTGACTCAGACGAGCAGTACTTC.

V usage is TRBV11-2 and J usage is TRBJ2-3, with 10 positions matching TRBD2. The ends lost 5 bases at V and 9 bases at J; junction bases unmatched: 5. The germline CDR1 and CDR2 sequences are SGHAT and FQNNGV. The CDR3 is 13 residues long. The CDR3 here is CASSPIAGGTQYF. DNA of the CDR3: TGTGCCAGCAGCCCCATAGCGGGAGGCACGCAGTATTTT.

The rearrangement uses TRBV20-1 and TRBJ2-7; 8 bases are shared with TRBD1. V dropped 3 bases and J dropped 6; count of bases not matched to a gene: 13. Germline CDR1 DFQATT, CDR2 SNEGSKA (reference sequence). This CDR3 has 15 amino acids. The CDR3 nucleotides are TGCAGTGCTAGTAAATCCGGACAGGGAAATTCCGAGCAGTACTTC. This translates into CSASKSGQGNSEQYF.

The chain employs TRBV5-4 and TRBJ1-2; 8 bases are a match to TRBD1. V was clipped by 2 bases and J by 7 bases; unmatched bases: 10. This CDR3 region has 15 residues. Germline V gives CDR1 SGHNT, CDR2 YYREEE (reference sequence). The CDR3 loop is CASSFPPGQAIGYTF. In DNA, the CDR3 is TGTGCCAGCAGCTTCCCACCGGGACAGGCTATTGGCTACACCTTC.

The chain is built from TRBV10-3 and TRBJ2-7, with 9 bases identical to TRBD2. CDR3 length: 21 residues. Germline CDR1 and CDR2: ENHRY and SYGVKD. V shed 8 bases, J shed 0 bases, and the junction held 26 bases outside the gene matches. The CDR3 DNA reads as TGTGCCATCGGAGGTTCAGGGAGGTTGTTGCGGGAGGGGCGGTTCTCCTACGAGCAGTACTTC. Protein product: CAIGGSGRLLREGRFSYEQYF.

The V gene is TRBV4-1, the J gene TRBJ2-5; weak D call: TRBD1 (5 bases). The CDR3 is 14 amino acids. Germline V gene sequence: CDR1 MGHRA, CDR2 YSYEKL. Trimming left V 3 bases short and J 2 bases short, with 10 bases between. This CDR3 is CASSQRQTQETQYF. The DNA for the CDR3 is TGCGCCAGCAGCCAGAGACAGACTCAAGAGACCCAGTACTTC.

The chain carries TRBV11-2 and TRBJ2-3; D perhaps matches TRBD1 (6 bases). Germline CDR1 and CDR2: SGHAT and FQNNGV. Trimming removed 4 bases from V and 4 bases from J, with 15 bases in between. The CDR3 covers 15 residues. The CDR3, as DNA: TGTGCCAGCAGCTCACAGGGAAATTGGGCAGATACGCAGTATTTT. Its protein is CASSSQGNWADTQYF.

The V and J genes are TRBV29-1 and TRBJ2-7, with TRBD1 matching over 9 bases. The V segment lost 7 bases and the J segment 4 bases; nucleotides outside the gene matches: 8. CDR1 and CDR2 (germline): SQVTM, ANQGSEA. CDR3 length: 13 residues. The CDR3 nucleotides are TGCAGCGCTACAGGGGGCATCTCGTACGAGCAGTACTTC. Amino acids: CSATGGISYEQYF.

The chain has TRBV5-8 and TRBJ1-2; TRBD1 matches 8 bases. This CDR3 has 15 residues. V lost 4 bases, J lost 7 bases, and 12 bases stayed unmatched. The germline V gene has CDR1 SGHTS and CDR2 YDEGEE. The CDR3 sequence is CASSPRDRLVGGYTF. The CDR3 nucleotides are TGTGCCAGCAGCCCGAGGGACAGGCTAGTAGGTGGCTACACCTTC.

V is TRBV30 and J is TRBJ1-1; D uncertain. Germline V lookup: CDR1 GTSNPN, CDR2 SVGIG (reference sequence). The V and J ends lost 5 bases and 11 bases respectively, with 12 bases between them. The CDR3 runs to 10 residues. The CDR3 nucleotides read TGTGCCTGGGGTGGGAGGGTTGCTTTCTTT. Protein sequence: CAWGGRVAFF.